Shown below are 32 T cell receptor beta chains from a single sample sequenced in a study of spatial heterogeneity in lung cancer. TCRdb fed the 5' RACE reads into MiXCR, producing one record per CDR3 protein. Of nearly 15,000 distinct CDR3 sequences detected, 7% to 9% appear once; the ten largest clones hold roughly 32%. Described time point: sample taken at primary tumor resection. The input material, whole RNA from tumor, nontumor lung or frozen PBMC, was sequenced unsorted. The sample here was PBMCs, taken at surgery. All receptors come from a female donor with early-stage non-small cell lung cancer.

This clonotype turned up a few times. V gene TRBV5-1 combines with J gene TRBJ2-6; 9 bases are shared with TRBD1. The CDR3 is made up of 19 amino acids. Germline V CDR1 and CDR2: SGHRS, YFSETQ. The trim removed 4 bases at V and 0 bases at J, leaving 11 bases unmatched. CDR3 sequence (DNA): TGCGCCAGCAGCCCGGGACAGGGCAGCCCTAACTCTGGGGCCAACGTCCTGACTTTC. Protein sequence: CASSPGQGSPNSGANVLTF.

In its sample, this clonotype was seen a few times. This chain links TRBV7-2 with TRBJ2-2; 11 bases match TRBD1. The CDR3 has 16 amino acids. V was clipped by 7 bases and J by 10 bases; unmatched bases: 14. CDR1 SGHTA and CDR2 FQGNSA come from the germline V gene. The CDR3 spells CASTPIPGQGVEELFF. DNA of the CDR3: TGTGCCAGCACCCCAATCCCGGGACAGGGGGTCGAGGAGCTGTTTTTT.

The gene calls are TRBV20-1 and TRBJ1-1, with D possibly being TRBD1 (6 bases). V lost 4 bases, J lost 1 base, and 16 bases lay in between. The length of the CDR3 is 15 residues. Looked up from germline, CDR1 is DFQATT and CDR2 is SNEGSKA (reference sequence). CDR3 DNA: TGCAGTGCTATAAATGCGGGGGCCCGGAACACTGAAGCTTTCTTT. It specifies CSAINAGARNTEAFF.

This clonotype was found many times. One end of the junction fails to match germline, which may point to a read error. CDR3 in DNA: TGTGCCAGCGCACCCACCCGACAGAAGTCTGACGGCTACACCTTC. It translates to CASAPTRQKSDGYTF. The rearrangement links TRBV18 to TRBJ1-2; D is perhaps TRBD1 (5 bases). Germline V CDR1 and CDR2: KGHSH, LQKENI. The CDR3 spans 15 residues.

The table lists this clonotype with a few counts. The V and J genes are TRBV20-1 and TRBJ1-2, with TRBD1 matching over 7 bases. This CDR3 comprises 14 residues. The V segment lost 3 bases and the J segment 5 bases; nucleotides outside the gene matches: 9. Germline-derived CDR1 and CDR2 are DFQATT and SNEGSKA (reference sequence). DNA of the CDR3: TGCAGTGCTAGGCGAGGGGGCGCGGAGTATGGCTACACCTTC. Its translation is CSARRGGAEYGYTF.

This clonotype was seen only a few times. The rearrangement joins TRBV5-1 to TRBJ2-1; TRBD2 matches at 14 bases. The junction had 13 bases not matched to a gene; V was cut back by 0 bases and J by 8 bases. CDR1 SGHRS and CDR2 YFSETQ come from the germline V gene. The CDR3 covers 19 residues. The CDR3 region has the DNA TGCGCCAGCAGCTTGGCCGGAGTCCCGGGACTAGCGGGAGATGATGAGCAGTTCTTC. This sequence encodes CASSLAGVPGLAGDDEQFF.

This chain connects TRBV10-3 to TRBJ2-2; 7 bases line up with TRBD2. The germline V gene encodes CDR1 ENHRY and CDR2 SYGVKD. V dropped 2 bases and J dropped 3; count of bases not matched to a gene: 3. The CDR3 is 15 residues long. This CDR3 is CAISESGVYTGELFF. CDR3 sequence (DNA): TGTGCCATCAGTGAGAGCGGGGTCTACACCGGGGAGCTGTTTTTT.

This clonotype has ten or more counts. The rearrangement uses TRBV20-1 and TRBJ1-2; 11 nucleotides match TRBD1. CDR1 and CDR2 from the germline V gene are DFQATT and SNEGSKA (reference sequence). This CDR3 region has 16 residues. V trimming: 2 bases; J trimming: 5 bases; junction bases outside the gene matches: 10. CDR3 bases: TGCAGTGCTAGAACCTATGGACAGGGGGCTAGGTATGGCTACACCTTC. Translation: CSARTYGQGARYGYTF.

In its sample, this clonotype was seen many times. The chain has TRBV19 and TRBJ2-5; 7 bases fit TRBD1. The CDR3 runs to 15 residues. Germline lookup yields CDR1 LNHDA and CDR2 SQIVND (reference sequence). The ends lost 5 bases at V and 5 bases at J; junction bases unmatched: 11. The CDR3 region has the DNA TGTGCCAGTAGTCCTCGGACAGGTCTTGGGGAGACCCAGTACTTC. It translates to CASSPRTGLGETQYF.

The chain is built from TRBV5-4 and TRBJ2-3; D may be TRBD2 (5 bases). Trimming removed 3 bases at V and 2 bases at J, with 16 bases between. CDR1 and CDR2 (germline): SGHNT, YYREEE (reference sequence). This CDR3 has 16 amino acids. CDR3 sequence: CASSWLAGAATDTQYF. The CDR3 coding sequence is TGTGCCAGCAGCTGGCTTGCGGGCGCTGCCACAGATACGCAGTATTTT.

This clonotype was observed many times. The rearrangement joins TRBV11-2 to TRBJ2-7; unclear D gene. The germline V and J ends were trimmed by 0 bases and 5 bases, with 5 bases remaining between them. CDR3 length equals 12 residues. Per the germline V gene, CDR1 is SGHAT and CDR2 is FQNNGV. This chain's CDR3 is CASSLEQDEQYF. DNA for the CDR3: TGTGCCAGCAGCTTAGAGCAGGACGAGCAGTACTTC.

On this clonotype itself: This sequence may be a read error, since a much larger clone differs from it by one base. The V call is TRBV6-5, the J call TRBJ2-2, with 8 bases identical to TRBD2. The CDR3 runs 16 residues. CDR1 MNHEY and CDR2 SVGAGI come from the germline V gene. J lost 0 bases, V lost 5 bases, and 5 bases had no gene match. CDR3 in amino acids: CASSLTSGTNTGELFF. The CDR3 DNA is TGTGCCAGCAGTCTAACTAGCGGAACGAACACCGGGGAGCTGTTTTTT.

This clonotype was detected ten times or more. This chain connects TRBV5-1 to TRBJ2-1, with D unclear. Trimming left V 0 bases short and J 9 bases short, with 10 bases between. The germline CDR1 and CDR2 sequences are SGHRS and YFSETQ. The CDR3 is 13 residues long. In DNA, the CDR3 is TGCGCCAGCAGCTTGGTGCCCGGAGCTGAGCAGTTCTTC. This codes for CASSLVPGAEQFF. Combining the CDR3 with reference TRBV5-1 and TRBJ2-1 gives the whole variable domain KAGVTQTPRYLIKTRGQQVTLSCSPISGHRSVSWYQQTPGQGLQFLFEYFSETQRNKGNFPGRFSGRQFSNSRSEMNVSTLELGDSALYLCASSLVPGAEQFFGPGTRLTVL.

This clonotype was seen at least ten times. The chain links TRBV7-9 to TRBJ1-1; D is unresolved. Trimming took 5 bases from V and 4 from J, leaving 11 bases between them. The CDR3 has 13 amino acids. CDR1 and CDR2 (germline): SEHNR, FQNEAQ (reference sequence). This CDR3 reads CASSPDWSTEAFF. CDR3 bases: TGTGCCAGCAGCCCTGACTGGAGCACTGAAGCTTTCTTT. The full variable domain, completed using reference TRBV7-9 and TRBJ1-1, is DTGVSQNPRHKITKRGQNVTFRCDPISEHNRLYWYRQTLGQGPEFLTYFQNEAQLEKSRLLSDRFSAERPKGSFSTLEIQRTEQGDSAMYLCASSPDWSTEAFFGQGTRLTVV.

This clonotype was counted many times. The V and J genes are TRBV6-1 and TRBJ1-1, with D possibly matching TRBD1 (5 bases). V lost 4 bases to trimming and J lost 6 bases, with 15 bases between them. The germline gives CDR1 MNHNS, CDR2 SASEGT. This CDR3 contains 14 residues. The CDR3 here is CASSGRGKDPEAFF. The CDR3 DNA is TGTGCCAGCAGTGGCCGGGGGAAGGATCCTGAAGCTTTCTTT.

In its sample, this clonotype was seen many times. The chain joins TRBV12-3 or TRBV12-4 to TRBJ1-2; D is perhaps TRBD1 (6 bases). The CDR3 has 13 residues. Trimming pared 5 bases from V and 3 bases from J, leaving 10 bases between. The CDR3 region is CASSPGQYYGYTF. The CDR3 region has the DNA TGTGCCAGCAGTCCTGGACAGTACTATGGCTACACCTTC.

This clonotype was picked up many times. This rearrangement joins TRBV7-2 to TRBJ2-3, with 11 bases that match TRBD2. Germline loops: CDR1 SGHTA, CDR2 FQGNSA. The junction had 1 base not matched to a gene; V was cut back by 8 bases and J by 0 bases. CDR3 length: 14 residues. CDR3 residues: CASGTSGSTDTQYF. CDR3 nucleotide sequence: TGTGCCAGCGGGACTAGCGGTAGCACAGATACGCAGTATTTT.

The sample holds many counts of this clonotype. The chain uses TRBV28 and TRBJ2-7, with 11 positions matching TRBD2. The V gene end was trimmed by 4 bases and the J gene end by 7 bases; junction bases not matched to a gene: 9. Germline-derived CDR1 and CDR2 are MDHEN and SYDVKM. The CDR3 has 15 amino acids. The CDR3 coding sequence is TGTGCCAGCAGTTCCTCTAGCGGGAGGACTTTTGAGCAGTACTTC. It yields the protein CASSSSSGRTFEQYF.

This clonotype came up many times. The chain recombines TRBV5-1 with TRBJ2-5; D is perhaps TRBD1 or TRBD2 (5 bases each). V gave up 3 bases and J gave up 1 base, with 10 bases separating them. The germline CDR1 and CDR2 sequences are SGHRS and YFSETQ. The CDR3 length is 14 residues. The DNA of the CDR3 is TGCGCCAGCAGCTGGGGACGGACCCAAGAGACCCAGTACTTC. Translation: CASSWGRTQETQYF.

This clonotype was found once. The chain uses TRBV6-5 and TRBJ2-6, with no clear D. CDR3 length: 15 amino acids. Looked up from germline, CDR1 is MNHEY and CDR2 is SVGAGI. V was cut by 2 bases and J by 4 bases, with 9 bases left in between. The chain's CDR3 is CASSYALHGANVLTF. The CDR3 nucleotides read TGTGCCAGCAGTTACGCCCTCCACGGGGCCAACGTCCTGACTTTC.

The chain combines TRBV5-4 with TRBJ1-1; 9 nucleotides agree with TRBD1. The CDR3 consists of 14 residues. J was trimmed by 5 bases and V by 5 bases; bases with no gene match: 7. CDR1 and CDR2 (germline): SGHNT, YYREEE (reference sequence). The CDR3 bases are TGTGCCAGCAGTTTACAGGGGGCTAGGACTGAAGCTTTCTTT. Translated, it gives CASSLQGARTEAFF. Looking up the rest from reference TRBV5-4 and TRBJ1-1 gives the full variable domain: ETGVTQSPTHLIKTRGQQVTLRCSSQSGHNTVSWYQQALGQGPQFIFQYYREEENGRGNFPPRFSGLQFPNYSSELNVNALELDDSALYLCASSLQGARTEAFFGQGTRLTVV.

For this clonotype: This may arise from a read error, as a much more abundant clone is one base away. DNA of the CDR3: TGTGCCAGCAGTTCTGGCGACAGGACCTGGACCAACGTCCTGACTTTC. Residues: CASSSGDRTWTNVLTF. The rearrangement links TRBV28 to TRBJ2-6; D perhaps matches TRBD1 (6 bases). The CDR3 has 16 amino acids. The ends were cut back, 4 bases at V and 8 bases at J, with 18 bases in the middle. CDR1 and CDR2 (germline): MDHEN, SYDVKM.

Within the sample, this clonotype is medium-sized. The chain has TRBV7-9 and TRBJ2-7, with D perhaps TRBD1 (5 bases). Trimming cost V 5 bases and J 2 bases, with 13 bases left between them. This CDR3 contains 14 residues. The germline gives CDR1 SEHNR, CDR2 FQNEAQ (reference sequence). The CDR3 spells CASSPLTGAYEQYF. The DNA of the CDR3 is TGTGCCAGCAGCCCGCTAACAGGTGCCTACGAGCAGTACTTC.

The rearrangement uses TRBV12-3 or TRBV12-4 and TRBJ1-3; weak D call: TRBD1 (6 bases). Trimming stripped 6 bases from V and 14 bases from J, with 11 bases between. This CDR3 has 10 residues. In nucleotides, the CDR3 is TGTGCCAGCAGAACAGGGTCATTATATTTT. Its translation is CASRTGSLYF.

This clonotype ranks as medium-sized (0.01 to 0.1%). This chain uses TRBV18 with TRBJ1-5, with D possibly TRBD1 on 6 matching bases. The CDR3 runs 14 residues. V lost 2 bases and J 5 bases, leaving 10 bases between the germline ends. From germline, CDR1 is KGHSH and CDR2 LQKENI. The CDR3 DNA reads as TGTGCCAGCTCACCAGCAGGGGAGGATCAGCCCCAGCATTTT. It yields the protein CASSPAGEDQPQHF.

In this sample, this clonotype turned up a few times. The CDR3 nucleotides are TGCGCCAGCAGCCCGGGGCCCTACAAAATCCCGAACACTGAAGCTTTCTTT. Its protein is CASSPGPYKIPNTEAFF. The chain uses TRBV4-1 and TRBJ1-1; possible D gene TRBD1, 5 bases. This CDR3 is 17 amino acids long. The V end was cut by 4 bases, the J end by 1 base, with 19 bases between. CDR1 and CDR2 (germline): MGHRA, YSYEKL.

This clonotype was observed many times. CDR3 amino acids: CASSRGNTEAFF. The CDR3 DNA reads as TGTGCCAGCAGTCGCGGAAACACTGAAGCTTTCTTT. This chain connects TRBV6-5 to TRBJ1-1; D gene uncertain. V was trimmed by 5 bases and J by 2 bases, leaving 6 bases between them. Germline CDR1 and CDR2: MNHEY and SVGAGI. The CDR3 is made up of 12 amino acids.

The table lists this clonotype with many counts. The chain carries TRBV6-6 and TRBJ1-1; 8 bases are shared with TRBD1. Germline V gene sequence: CDR1 MNHNY, CDR2 SVGAGI (reference sequence). There are 16 residues in the CDR3. V trimming: 4 bases; J trimming: 3 bases; junction bases outside the gene matches: 10. CDR3 nucleotides: TGTGCCAGCAGTTGGGGCAGACAGGGGCTTTACACTGAAGCTTTCTTT. Translating it yields CASSWGRQGLYTEAFF.

This clonotype was recorded at least ten times. One end of the junction varies from germline; a read error may be responsible. The genes are TRBV2 and TRBJ2-2; D tentatively fits TRBD1 or TRBD2 (5 bases each). The germline gives CDR1 SNHLY, CDR2 FYNNEI. This CDR3 region has 13 residues. The DNA for the CDR3 is TGTGCCAGCCGTGAGGGGTGGACCGGGGAGCTGTTTTTT. Translation gives CASREGWTGELFF.

Many counts were recorded for this clonotype. The chain carries TRBV7-2 and TRBJ2-5, with 10 bases matching TRBD2. V shed 0 bases, J shed 4 bases, and the junction held 5 bases outside the gene matches. The germline CDR1 and CDR2 sequences are SGHTA and FQGNSA. The CDR3 consists of 16 residues. This CDR3 reads CASSLALAGEVETQYF. The CDR3 bases are TGTGCCAGCAGCTTAGCCCTAGCGGGGGAGGTAGAGACCCAGTACTTC. The whole variable domain, filled in from reference TRBV7-2 and TRBJ2-5, reads GAGVSQSPSNKVTEKGKDVELRCDPISGHTALYWYRQSLGQGLEFLIYFQGNSAPDKSGLPSDRFSAERTGGSVSTLTIQRTQQEDSAVYLCASSLALAGEVETQYFGPGTRLLVL.

About this clonotype: A read error may explain this, as a much larger clone is one base away. The V gene is TRBV5-1, the J gene TRBJ2-5, with TRBD2 identical over 10 bases. The CDR3 extends over 14 amino acids. CDR1 and CDR2 from the germline V gene are SGHRS and YFSETQ. The CDR3 sequence is CVSSGTSATETQYF. The CDR3 DNA is TGCGTCAGCAGCGGGACTAGCGCCACGGAGACCCAGTACTTC.

This clonotype was counted ten times or more. V is TRBV9 and J is TRBJ2-1, with TRBD2 matching over 8 bases. The germline V gene has CDR1 SGDLS and CDR2 YYNGEE. The trim removed 0 bases at V and 5 bases at J, leaving 10 bases unmatched. This CDR3 has 17 amino acids. CDR3 region: CASSVAPAGGLHNEQFF. For the CDR3, the DNA is TGTGCCAGCAGCGTAGCCCCTGCGGGAGGTTTACACAATGAGCAGTTCTTC.